Presented here are 24 T cell receptor beta chains from one specimen sequenced in a study of blood T cell repertoires in COVID-19. Here immunoSEQ multiplex PCR was the method, and the copy in TCRdb shows in-frame clones only, minus some. This table holds 100,000 or so clones, more than 80% found once. Sequences were obtained from peripheral blood. The source is a woman in her 70s with acute or convalescent COVID-19.

The chain is built from TRBV10-1 and TRBJ2-2, with TRBD1 matching 8 bases. Germline CDR1 is WNHNN and CDR2 is SYGVQD (reference sequence). Trimming removed 2 bases from V and 3 bases from J; junction bases left unmatched: 5. This CDR3 region has 16 residues. The chain's CDR3 is CASSEMTGADTGELFF. In nucleotides, the CDR3 is TGCGCCAGCAGTGAGATGACAGGGGCGGACACCGGGGAGCTGTTTTTT.

The rearrangement links TRBV7-2 to TRBJ1-5, with D maybe TRBD1 (5 bases). Germline CDR1 and CDR2: SGHTA and FQGNSA. The V end was cut by 6 bases, the J end by 7 bases, with 19 bases between. The CDR3 totals 15 residues. This CDR3 reads CASSLRGGQRQPQHF. CDR3 in DNA: TGTGCCAGCAGTCTTAGGGGAGGGCAACGGCAGCCCCAGCATTTT.

This rearrangement joins TRBV6-2 or TRBV6-3 to TRBJ2-5; TRBD2 agrees at 10 bases. Germline CDR1 is MNHEY and CDR2 is SVGEGT. Trimming removed 6 bases from V and 2 bases from J; junction bases left unmatched: 9. This CDR3 is built from 16 residues. CDR3 protein: CASSNPGLALQETQYF. The DNA of the CDR3 is TGTGCCAGCAGCAACCCGGGACTAGCGTTGCAAGAGACCCAGTACTTC.

This clone was counted between two and nine times. V gene TRBV19 combines with J gene TRBJ2-2; D not resolved. CDR1 LNHDA and CDR2 SQIVND come from the germline V gene (reference sequence). This CDR3 spans 12 amino acids. The V end was cut by 1 base, the J end by 6 bases, with 3 bases between. Written as DNA, the CDR3 is TGTGCCAGTAGTATAGCTCCCGGGGAGCTGTTTTTT. This encodes CASSIAPGELFF. The full variable domain, in which reference TRBV19 and TRBJ2-2 provide the parts outside the CDR3, is DGGITQSPKYLFRKEGQNVTLSCEQNLNHDAMYWYRQDPGQGLRLIYYSQIVNDFQKGDIAEGYSVSREKKESFPLTVTSAQKNPTAFYLCASSIAPGELFFGEGSRLTVL.

The count of this clone is one. The chain uses TRBV4-3 and TRBJ2-2; 7 bases agree with TRBD2. V was pared by 0 bases and J by 2 bases, with 3 bases of the junction left unmatched. The CDR3 is 16 residues long. Germline V gene data show CDR1 as LGHNA and CDR2 as YSLEER. The DNA of the CDR3 is TGCGCCAGCAGCCAAGAAGCTAGCGGTAACACCGGGGAGCTGTTTTTT. It is translated as CASSQEASGNTGELFF.

The rearrangement joins TRBV7-8 to TRBJ1-3; D remains unclear. Looked up from germline, CDR1 is SGHVS and CDR2 is FQNEAQ. This CDR3 region has 16 residues. Trimming left V 3 bases short and J 0 bases short, with 12 bases between. The DNA for the CDR3 is TGTGCCAGCAGCTTCCGGGGTGTCCTCTCTGGAAACACCATATATTTT. This sequence encodes CASSFRGVLSGNTIYF.

The chain employs TRBV14 and TRBJ1-1, with D hard to call. Between the trimmed V and J ends, which lost 6 bases and 0 bases, there was a span of 14 bases. CDR3 length: 15 amino acids. Germline V gene data show CDR1 as SGHDN and CDR2 as FVKESK. The CDR3 region has the DNA TGTGCCAGCAGAGCGACCGGGTTTCTGAACACTGAAGCTTTCTTT. Residues: CASRATGFLNTEAFF.

With respect to this clone: Other DNA sequences of this sample code for an identical CDR3. The rearrangement links TRBV5-1 to TRBJ2-1; 12 positions agree with TRBD2. J lost 7 bases, V lost 0 bases, and 5 bases had no gene match. The germline CDR1 and CDR2 sequences are SGHRS and YFSETQ. This CDR3 has 16 residues. In DNA form, the CDR3 reads TGCGCCAGCAGCTTGGGAGGACTAGCGGGATATAATGAGCAGTTCTTC. It is translated as CASSLGGLAGYNEQFF. The full variable domain, with the rest looked up from reference TRBV5-1 and TRBJ2-1, is KAGVTQTPRYLIKTRGQQVTLSCSPISGHRSVSWYQQTPGQGLQFLFEYFSETQRNKGNFPGRFSGRQFSNSRSEMNVSTLELGDSALYLCASSLGGLAGYNEQFFGPGTRLTVL.

The CDR3 sequence is CASSKGTSQETQYF. The CDR3 region has the DNA TGCGCCAGCAGCAAAGGGACTAGCCAGGAGACCCAGTACTTC. This sequence joins TRBV5-1 and TRBJ2-5; 9 nucleotides align to TRBD2. Germline CDR1 SGHRS, CDR2 YFSETQ. The CDR3 runs to 14 residues. V dropped 4 bases and J dropped 5; count of bases not matched to a gene: 6.

This sequence joins TRBV30 and TRBJ1-1; D is uncertain. The CDR3 contains 14 residues. The V end lost 3 bases, the J end lost 0 bases, and 11 bases lay between the germline ends. Per germline, CDR1 GTSNPN and CDR2 SVGIG (reference sequence). CDR3 residues: CAWSRPPLNTEAFF. The CDR3 DNA reads as TGTGCCTGGAGCAGGCCGCCGTTGAACACTGAAGCTTTCTTT.

V is TRBV4-3 and J is TRBJ2-1; 10 bases match TRBD2. CDR1 and CDR2 from the germline V gene are LGHNA and YSLEER. The CDR3 runs to 15 residues. Germline trimming cut 4 bases from V and 2 bases from J; bases unmatched to any gene: 2. In nucleotides, the CDR3 is TGCGCCAGCAGCCCCACTAGCGGGGCCTACAATGAGCAGTTCTTC. It codes for CASSPTSGAYNEQFF.

The rearrangement uses TRBV30 and TRBJ2-6; D is ambiguous. The CDR3 covers 16 residues. V lost 0 bases, J lost 2 bases, and 11 bases lay in between. Per germline, CDR1 GTSNPN and CDR2 SVGIG (reference sequence). The CDR3 DNA sequence: TGTGCCTGGAGTGTACTCGGGTCCACTGGGGCCAACGTCCTGACTTTC. This sequence encodes CAWSVLGSTGANVLTF.

CDR3 amino acids: CASNRVGQGRDQPQHF. CDR3 in DNA: TGTGCCAGCAATCGAGTAGGACAGGGCAGGGATCAGCCCCAGCATTTT. This chain uses TRBV2 with TRBJ1-5; 8 positions match TRBD1. Looked up from germline, CDR1 is SNHLY and CDR2 is FYNNEI. The CDR3 runs 16 residues. V dropped 7 bases and J dropped 5; count of bases not matched to a gene: 13.

The V and J genes are TRBV5-5 and TRBJ2-5; D not certain. V was cut by 0 bases and J by 4 bases, with 16 bases left in between. CDR3 length: 16 residues. Germline V CDR1 and CDR2: SGHKS, YYEKEE (reference sequence). The CDR3 region has the DNA TGTGCCAGCAGCTTGGACGAAGTGCGGCTTAGAGAGACCCAGTACTTC. Encoded protein: CASSLDEVRLRETQYF.

This clone appeared a single time. The rearrangement joins TRBV6-2 or TRBV6-3 to TRBJ2-2; 7 bases map to TRBD1. The CDR3 is 18 residues long. J lost 2 bases, V lost 2 bases, and 11 bases had no gene match. Germline V CDR1 and CDR2: MNHEY, SVGEGT. The CDR3 sequence: CASSYLPPGTENTGELFF. DNA of the CDR3: TGTGCCAGCAGTTACCTCCCGCCCGGGACAGAAAACACCGGGGAGCTGTTTTTT.

The chain recombines TRBV24-1 with TRBJ2-5, with D possibly matching TRBD1 (5 bases). This CDR3 comprises 15 residues. The ends were cut back, 4 bases at V and 5 bases at J, with 16 bases in the middle. Looked up from germline, CDR1 is KGHDR and CDR2 is SFDVKD. The CDR3 protein is CATSEVTGAVETQYF. DNA for the CDR3: TGTGCCACCAGTGAGGTTACAGGTGCGGTCGAGACCCAGTACTTC.

The gene calls are TRBV4-1 and TRBJ1-3, with D perhaps matching TRBD1 (5 bases). The CDR3 has 13 amino acids. Trimming stripped 3 bases from V and 2 bases from J, with 5 bases between. In germline, CDR1 is MGHRA, CDR2 YSYEKL. The CDR3 DNA sequence: TGCGCCAGCAGCCAGACAGCTGGAAACACCATATATTTT. This sequence encodes CASSQTAGNTIYF.

CDR3 nucleotide sequence: TGTGCCACAACCCAAACAGGGAATGCTAACTATGGCTACACCTTC. Encoded protein: CATTQTGNANYGYTF. The chain is built from TRBV2 and TRBJ1-2, with D possibly TRBD1 on 6 matching bases. Germline V gene lookup returns CDR1 SNHLY and CDR2 FYNNEI. V shed 10 bases and J shed 0 bases, with 18 bases lying between them. The CDR3 consists of 15 residues.

The rearrangement joins TRBV13 to TRBJ1-2; 8 bases fit TRBD1. Trimming cost V 0 bases and J 3 bases; bases outside gene matches: 0. Germline assignment: CDR1 PRHDT and CDR2 FYEKMQ (reference sequence). The CDR3 loop spans 14 amino acids. CDR3 amino acids: CASSLGTGDYGYTF. CDR3 coding DNA: TGTGCCAGCAGCTTAGGGACAGGGGACTATGGCTACACCTTC.

This chain uses TRBV30 with TRBJ2-4; 8 positions agree with TRBD2. The CDR3 consists of 14 residues. The germline gives CDR1 GTSNPN, CDR2 SVGIG (reference sequence). V shed 1 base, J shed 9 bases, and the junction held 8 bases outside the gene matches. The CDR3 region has the DNA TGTGCCTGGAGTGAGGGACTAGTTTACGGCATTCAGTACTTC. Its translation is CAWSEGLVYGIQYF.

This chain links TRBV28 with TRBJ2-1; 8 nucleotides match TRBD1. There are 16 residues in the CDR3. The germline CDR1 and CDR2 sequences are MDHEN and SYDVKM. Trimming removed 6 bases from V and 2 bases from J; junction bases left unmatched: 9. CDR3 coding DNA: TGTGCCAGCAGCCCTGTTGGACAGGGCACCTACAATGAGCAGTTCTTC. Protein product: CASSPVGQGTYNEQFF.

The chain joins TRBV9 to TRBJ2-3; TRBD1 aligns across 12 bases. Germline CDR1 reads SGDLS; CDR2 reads YYNGEE. With V trimmed by 6 bases and J by 3 bases, 8 bases remained unmatched. This CDR3 contains 16 residues. The CDR3 spells CASTPGTGGVTDTQYF. In nucleotides, the CDR3 is TGTGCCAGCACCCCGGGGACAGGGGGCGTAACAGATACGCAGTATTTT.

The chain uses TRBV7-9 and TRBJ2-3; D is unclear. The CDR3 has 14 amino acids. Trimming left V 1 base short and J 4 bases short, with 9 bases between. The germline gives CDR1 SEHNR, CDR2 FQNEAQ (reference sequence). CDR3 residues: CASSLGPRSDTQYF. In DNA form, the CDR3 reads TGTGCCAGCAGCTTAGGGCCTAGGTCAGATACGCAGTATTTT.

V is TRBV11-2 and J is TRBJ2-1, with TRBD2 as a possible D gene (5 bases). V lost 0 bases and J 7 bases, leaving 10 bases between the germline ends. Germline V gene sequence: CDR1 SGHAT, CDR2 FQNNGV. This CDR3 contains 14 residues. The DNA for the CDR3 is TGTGCCAGCAGCTTAGAAGGGCTAGCAAATGAGCAGTTCTTC. This translates into CASSLEGLANEQFF.